This T cell receptor beta chain was found in a study of post-analysis software for immune sequencing data. Overall study context: The disease courses covered relapsing-remitting, secondary progressive and progressive-relapsing multiple sclerosis.

This clonotype was seen more than once but under ten times. Its matching antigen is unknown. Whole-study findings and limits: Included in a set of four or five TRBV segments more frequent in patients than controls were TRBV5-6, TRBV5-1 and TRBV20-1.

J gave up 2 bases and V 0 bases, and 7 bases lay outside the gene matches. The germline V gene encodes CDR1 SGHRS and CDR2 YFSETQ. This CDR3 region has 19 residues. The TCR beta cDNA libraries contained unique molecular identifiers. Via MiXCR, TCRdb re-called the PCR reads, giving one row per CDR3 protein. The sample has roughly 540,000 distinct CDR3 sequences; around a third are singletons. The TCR was taken from a girl aged 2 to 17 with multiple sclerosis. The sample was blood. The chain uses TRBV5-1 and TRBJ2-1, with TRBD2 matching over 14 bases. CDR3 DNA: TGCGCCAGCAGCTTGGTAATCGGGACTAGCGGGGGAACCTACAATGAGCAGTTCTTC. Its translation is CASSLVIGTSGGTYNEQFF.